The next 16 T cell receptor beta chains were all read from a single sample in a study of T cells after yellow fever vaccination. TCRdb itself ran the 5' RACE reads through MiXCR, one entry per CDR3 protein. Among roughly 150,000 distinct CDR3 sequences listed, 7.7% were seen once. Specimen: CD4+ T cells sorted from PBMCs, collected 5 days after the yellow fever booster vaccination. The receptor set was obtained from a man aged 25-45 years who received the YFV17D yellow fever vaccine.

This clonotype showed up just a few times. The CDR3 nucleotides read TGTGCCACCAGCAGGTTCCAAATCTCCTCTGGGGCCAACGTCCTGACTTTC. This sequence encodes CATSRFQISSGANVLTF. The rearrangement joins TRBV15 to TRBJ2-6, with no clear D. Deletions cut 3 bases from V and 0 bases from J, with 12 bases between. The CDR3 is made up of 17 amino acids. Germline lookup yields CDR1 LNHNV and CDR2 YYDKDF (reference sequence). Full variable domain (remainder filled in from reference TRBV15 and TRBJ2-6): DAMVIQNPRYQVTQFGKPVTLSCSQTLNHNVMYWYQQKSSQAPKLLFHYYDKDFNNEADTPDNFQSRRPNTSFCFLDIRSPGLGDTAMYLCATSRFQISSGANVLTFGAGSRLTVL.

This clonotype was detected many times. The chain recombines TRBV11-2 with TRBJ2-3, with 8 nucleotides matching TRBD2. V dropped 5 bases and J dropped 4; count of bases not matched to a gene: 8. The CDR3 is 15 amino acids. The germline CDR1 and CDR2 sequences are SGHAT and FQNNGV. DNA for the CDR3: TGTGCCAGCAGCATCGGGACTAGTTCGGCAGATACGCAGTATTTT. Its protein is CASSIGTSSADTQYF.

This clonotype occurred many times. This sequence joins TRBV12-3 or TRBV12-4 and TRBJ1-2; D ambiguous. The V end lost 3 bases, the J end lost 6 bases, and 11 bases lay between the germline ends. The CDR3 has 13 residues. The CDR3: CASSFPPPDGYTF. CDR3 nucleotides: TGTGCCAGCAGTTTCCCCCCCCCCGATGGCTACACCTTC.

This clonotype has ten or more counts. J is TRBJ1-5 and V is TRBV10-3; D may be TRBD1 (5 bases). The V end lost 5 bases, the J end lost 6 bases, and 11 bases lay between the germline ends. CDR3 length equals 13 residues. From germline, CDR1 is ENHRY and CDR2 SYGVKD. In DNA form, the CDR3 reads TGTGCCATCAGTAACGATCAGGGTCAGCCCCAGCATTTT. This translates into CAISNDQGQPQHF.

A remark on this clonotype: A much more abundant neighbour one base away suggests this may be a read error. V usage is TRBV29-1 and J usage is TRBJ2-3; a weak D match, TRBD2 (6 bases). This CDR3 is built from 12 residues. Germline lookup yields CDR1 SQVTM and CDR2 ANQGSEA. CDR3 sequence (DNA): TGCAGAGTTGACCCGGGAGTAGGTACGCAGTATTTT. It is translated as CRVDPGVGTQYF.

This clonotype was found many times. V gene TRBV7-2 combines with J gene TRBJ2-7; D is unclear. The V end lost 1 base, the J end lost 5 bases, and 6 bases lay between the germline ends. CDR3 length: 12 residues. In germline, CDR1 is SGHTA, CDR2 FQGNSA. The DNA for the CDR3 is TGTGCCAGCAGCTTAGACACTAACGAGCAGTACTTC. Protein sequence: CASSLDTNEQYF.

With respect to this clonotype: A junction boundary mismatches the germline segment, possibly from a read error. The chain is built from TRBV3-1 and TRBJ2-6; D perhaps matches TRBD2 (7 bases). CDR3 length: 17 amino acids. CDR1 and CDR2 (germline): LGHDT, YNNKEL (reference sequence). In DNA form, the CDR3 reads TGTGCCAGCTGCCAAAGGGGGAGGGCGTCTGGGGCCAACGTCCTGACTTTC. Protein product: CASCQRGRASGANVLTF. Together with reference TRBV3-1 and TRBJ2-6, the CDR3 gives the full variable domain: DTAVSQTPKYLVTQMGNDKSIKCEQNLGHDTMYWYKQDSKKFLKIMFSYNNKELIINETVPNRFSPKSPDKAHLNLHINSLELGDSAVYFCASCQRGRASGANVLTFGAGSRLTVL.

This clonotype was found many times. This chain connects TRBV4-3 to TRBJ1-4, with 8 bases aligning to TRBD1. The CDR3 loop spans 17 amino acids. Germline V lookup: CDR1 LGHNA, CDR2 YSLEER. J gave up 8 bases and V 0 bases, and 11 bases lay outside the gene matches. The CDR3 loop is CASSQDPPTGVREKLFF. The CDR3 region has the DNA TGCGCCAGCAGCCAAGATCCCCCGACAGGGGTTAGAGAAAAACTGTTTTTT.

Many counts were recorded for this clonotype. The rearrangement joins TRBV5-1 to TRBJ1-2; no reliable D call. The CDR3 contains 12 residues. Per germline, CDR1 SGHRS and CDR2 YFSETQ. V lost 4 bases to trimming and J lost 2 bases, with 6 bases between them. The CDR3 sequence: CASSETNYGYTF. In nucleotides, the CDR3 is TGCGCCAGCAGCGAGACAAACTATGGCTACACCTTC.

Ten or more counts support this clonotype. The V call is TRBV12-3 or TRBV12-4, the J call TRBJ2-2; D may be TRBD1 (6 bases). CDR3 length: 15 residues. Trimming removed 6 bases from V and 6 bases from J, with 17 bases in between. CDR3 bases: TGTGCCAGCAGGCAGGGTAACAGGGTTGCCGGGGAGCTGTTTTTT. Its protein is CASRQGNRVAGELFF.

The table lists this clonotype with many counts. The V gene is TRBV2, the J gene TRBJ2-2; TRBD2 aligns across 10 bases. This CDR3 has 15 residues. V lost 7 bases, J lost 2 bases, and 4 bases stayed unmatched. Germline-derived CDR1 and CDR2 are SNHLY and FYNNEI. The CDR3 sequence: CASTGLAINTGELFF. The CDR3 nucleotides read TGTGCCAGCACGGGACTAGCGATAAACACCGGGGAGCTGTTTTTT. Complete variable domain (other parts from reference TRBV2 and TRBJ2-2): EPEVTQTPSHQVTQMGQEVILRCVPISNHLYFYWYRQILGQKVEFLVSFYNNEISEKSEIFDDQFSVERPDGSNFTLKIRSTKLEDSAMYFCASTGLAINTGELFFGEGSRLTVL.

This clonotype was seen at least ten times. The chain uses TRBV20-1 and TRBJ2-5, with 10 nucleotides matching TRBD2. The CDR3 extends over 13 amino acids. The V and J ends lost 5 bases and 4 bases, in that order; junction bases with no gene match: 4. The germline V gene encodes CDR1 DFQATT and CDR2 SNEGSKA (reference sequence). The CDR3 nucleotides are TGCAGTGCTCTACTAGCGGGGCGAGAGACCCAGTACTTC. Amino acids: CSALLAGRETQYF.

The chain uses TRBV20-1 and TRBJ2-1; the D is unclear. Trimming left V 5 bases short and J 0 bases short, with 17 bases between. The germline V gene has CDR1 DFQATT and CDR2 SNEGSKA (reference sequence). The CDR3 has 16 residues. The CDR3 loop reads CSAVPVQAVSYNEQFF. The CDR3 DNA follows: TGCAGTGCTGTCCCGGTGCAGGCGGTCTCCTACAATGAGCAGTTCTTC.

There are many counts of this clonotype. This chain links TRBV6-1 with TRBJ2-1; 8 bases agree with TRBD2. This CDR3 contains 15 residues. Germline CDR1 is MNHNS and CDR2 is SASEGT. J gave up 6 bases and V 7 bases, and 11 bases lay outside the gene matches. CDR3 nucleotide sequence: TGTGCCAGCATCCGCCCGGGACTAGGACGCAATGAGCAGTTCTTC. It yields the protein CASIRPGLGRNEQFF.

This clonotype was detected ten times or more. The chain links TRBV2 to TRBJ2-7; a weak D match, TRBD2 (5 bases). V lost 2 bases to trimming and J lost 7 bases, with 6 bases between them. The CDR3 has 11 residues. Per germline, CDR1 SNHLY and CDR2 FYNNEI. This CDR3 is CASSERGEQYF. The CDR3, as DNA: TGTGCCAGCAGTGAACGAGGGGAGCAGTACTTC.

This clonotype was seen ten or more times. The chain joins TRBV5-1 to TRBJ1-2; possible D gene TRBD1, 6 bases. In germline, CDR1 is SGHRS, CDR2 YFSETQ. V was cut by 4 bases and J by 7 bases, with 20 bases left in between. This CDR3 is built from 15 residues. The CDR3 DNA reads as TGCGCCAGCAGCCCGGGCGGGGCGACAGGTTCTGGCTACACCTTC. The encoded protein is CASSPGGATGSGYTF.